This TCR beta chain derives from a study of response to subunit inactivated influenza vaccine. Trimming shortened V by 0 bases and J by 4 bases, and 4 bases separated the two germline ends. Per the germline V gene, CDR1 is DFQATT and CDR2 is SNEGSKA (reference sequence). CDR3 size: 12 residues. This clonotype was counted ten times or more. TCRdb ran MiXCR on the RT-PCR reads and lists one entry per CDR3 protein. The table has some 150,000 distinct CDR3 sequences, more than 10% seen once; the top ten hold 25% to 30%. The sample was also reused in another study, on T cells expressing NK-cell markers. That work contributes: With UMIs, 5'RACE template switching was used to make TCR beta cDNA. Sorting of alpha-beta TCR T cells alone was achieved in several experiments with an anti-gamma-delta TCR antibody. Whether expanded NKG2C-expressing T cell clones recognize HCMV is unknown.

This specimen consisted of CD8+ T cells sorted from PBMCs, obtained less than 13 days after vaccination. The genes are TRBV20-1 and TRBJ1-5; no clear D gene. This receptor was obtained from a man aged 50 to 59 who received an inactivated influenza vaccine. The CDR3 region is CSARDINQPQHF. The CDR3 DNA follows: TGCAGTGCTAGAGATATAAATCAGCCCCAGCATTTT.